The 30 T cell receptor beta chains listed next were all sequenced from one sample in a study of CD8 T cells in Susac syndrome. Random hexamers were used to reverse transcribe roughly 0.45 to 1 ug of RNA. TCRdb reprocessed the immunoSEQ multiplex PCR reads with MiXCR, giving one entry per CDR3 protein. The sample consists of some 130,000 distinct CDR3 sequences, about 94% of them appearing once. Input material: CD4+ T cells from PBMCs. The origin of the receptors is a human donor with multiple sclerosis.

The chain couples TRBV9 to TRBJ1-6, with 9 nucleotides matching TRBD1. V lost 0 bases, J lost 14 bases, and 12 bases stayed unmatched. The CDR3 has 16 amino acids. Germline loops: CDR1 SGDLS, CDR2 YYNGEE. The DNA of the CDR3 is TGTGCCAGCAGCGTAGGGCCCGGGACAGGGAAGTCGTCCCTCCACTTT. Translated, it gives CASSVGPGTGKSSLHF.

The chain recombines TRBV5-1 with TRBJ1-1; 7 nucleotides line up with TRBD1. Germline assignment: CDR1 SGHRS and CDR2 YFSETQ. V shed 2 bases and J 9 bases; nucleotides not matched to a gene: 7. CDR3 length: 13 amino acids. The CDR3 protein is CASSFGQERQAFF. CDR3 sequence (DNA): TGCGCCAGCAGCTTCGGACAGGAAAGACAAGCTTTCTTT.

The J gene is TRBJ2-3, the V gene TRBV3-1; D is possibly TRBD2 (5 bases). This CDR3 spans 16 amino acids. Germline CDR1 is LGHDT and CDR2 is YNNKEL (reference sequence). The V gene lost 0 bases and the J gene lost 1 base, with 11 bases spanning the gap. The DNA of the CDR3 is TGTGCCAGCAGCCAAGAATCCAGCGGAGGCACAGATACGCAGTATTTT. Its translation is CASSQESSGGTDTQYF.

In DNA form, the CDR3 reads TGTGCCATCAGTGAGGACATACGCACAGATACGCAGTATTTT. It yields the protein CAISEDIRTDTQYF. The chain has TRBV10-3 and TRBJ2-3; D unresolved. This CDR3 contains 14 residues. CDR1 and CDR2 from the germline V gene are ENHRY and SYGVKD. The V end lost 2 bases, the J end lost 1 base, and 7 bases lay between the germline ends.

V gene TRBV6-5 combines with J gene TRBJ2-5; D unclear. V was shortened by 5 bases and J by 4 bases, with 11 bases between the two germline ends. The length of the CDR3 is 13 residues. The V gene's germline CDR1 is MNHEY and CDR2 SVGAGI. CDR3 DNA: TGTGCCAGCAGTAAAACGACGACAGAGACCCAGTACTTC. Residues: CASSKTTTETQYF.

The CDR3 DNA reads TGTGCCAGCAGCTCCCCGAGGCAGGGTACTGAAGCTTTCTTT. It yields the protein CASSSPRQGTEAFF. This sequence joins TRBV11-2 and TRBJ1-1; perhaps TRBD1 as D (5 bases). The CDR3 has 14 residues. Germline V lookup: CDR1 SGHAT, CDR2 FQNNGV. V lost 4 bases and J lost 5, with 14 bases in between.

The chain employs TRBV25-1 and TRBJ2-1, with D maybe TRBD1 (5 bases). Trimming left V 4 bases short and J 0 bases short, with 13 bases between. This CDR3 has 16 amino acids. Germline assignment: CDR1 MGHDK and CDR2 SYGVNS. The CDR3 DNA is TGTGCCAGCAGTGGAGCGACAGTTGGCTCCTACAATGAGCAGTTCTTC. As protein: CASSGATVGSYNEQFF.

The V and J genes are TRBV29-1 and TRBJ1-3; D is unresolved. V lost 6 bases and J 3 bases, leaving 12 bases between the germline ends. Germline V gene data show CDR1 as SQVTM and CDR2 as ANQGSEA. The CDR3 contains 13 residues. DNA for the CDR3: TGCAGCGTAGCCGGGAATTTTGGAAACACCATATATTTT. Amino acid sequence: CSVAGNFGNTIYF.

This clonotype was counted once. The chain is built from TRBV5-4 and TRBJ1-2, with 7 nucleotides matching TRBD1. V dropped 5 bases and J dropped 2; count of bases not matched to a gene: 9. CDR3 length equals 15 residues. CDR1 SGHNT and CDR2 YYREEE come from the germline V gene (reference sequence). CDR3 sequence: CASRARDSRNYGYTF. CDR3 in DNA: TGTGCCAGCAGGGCGCGGGACAGCCGCAACTATGGCTACACCTTC.

The chain uses TRBV7-9 and TRBJ2-6; 8 bases are shared with TRBD1. The ends lost 2 bases at V and 0 bases at J; junction bases unmatched: 6. The CDR3 consists of 18 residues. The germline CDR1 and CDR2 sequences are SEHNR and FQNEAQ (reference sequence). The CDR3 here is CASSLRQGATSGANVLTF. CDR3 DNA sequence: TGTGCCAGCAGCTTACGTCAGGGGGCAACCTCTGGGGCCAACGTCCTGACTTTC.

The rearrangement joins TRBV30 to TRBJ2-5; D perhaps matches TRBD2 (6 bases). V lost 4 bases, J lost 5 bases, and 14 bases lay in between. CDR3 size: 13 residues. Germline V lookup: CDR1 GTSNPN, CDR2 SVGIG (reference sequence). CDR3 amino acids: CAWTAGRRETQYF. Written as DNA, the CDR3 is TGTGCCTGGACCGCGGGAAGAAGGGAGACCCAGTACTTC.

The genes are TRBV3-1 and TRBJ2-2; the D gene could be TRBD1 or TRBD2 (5 bases each). The germline V and J ends were trimmed by 4 bases and 7 bases, with 16 bases remaining between them. CDR1 and CDR2 from the germline V gene are LGHDT and YNNKEL (reference sequence). This CDR3 has 15 amino acids. The CDR3 DNA sequence: TGTGCCAGCAGCCGGCCCCTGGGACGAAACGGGGAGCTGTTTTTT. It yields the protein CASSRPLGRNGELFF.

Of note for this clonotype: A junction boundary mismatches the germline segment, possibly from a read error. This chain uses TRBV27 with TRBJ2-7; 12 bases line up with TRBD2. Germline values: CDR1 MNHEY, CDR2 SMNVEV (reference sequence). The CDR3 extends over 15 amino acids. The CDR3 nucleotides read TGTGCCAGCAGTTGGATCACTAGCGGGGGGTCCGGGTTTCACTTC. This gives the protein CASSWITSGGSGFHF.

This chain uses TRBV6-2 or TRBV6-3 with TRBJ1-5; D might be TRBD1 (5 bases). Per germline, CDR1 MNHEY and CDR2 SVGEGT. The CDR3 covers 15 residues. V gave up 2 bases and J gave up 7 bases, with 15 bases separating them. CDR3 nucleotide sequence: TGTGCCAGCAGTTACGCGGGACGTGCTGGGCAGCCCCAGCATTTT. Residues: CASSYAGRAGQPQHF.

This clonotype was counted a few times. The chain recombines TRBV6-1 with TRBJ1-1; D ambiguous. CDR3 length: 13 amino acids. Germline V CDR1 and CDR2: MNHNS, SASEGT. V lost 5 bases to trimming and J lost 0 bases, with 7 bases between them. This chain's CDR3 is CASSPQMNTEAFF. Here the CDR3 DNA reads TGTGCCAGCAGTCCCCAGATGAACACTGAAGCTTTCTTT.

The chain joins TRBV2 to TRBJ2-5, with 9 bases lining up with TRBD1. CDR1 is SNHLY and CDR2 is FYNNEI in the germline V gene. V trimming: 8 bases; J trimming: 4 bases; junction bases outside the gene matches: 11. The CDR3 is 15 amino acids. CDR3 loop: CASRPRGTGRETQYF. The DNA of the CDR3 is TGTGCCAGCCGCCCCCGGGGGACAGGGCGAGAGACCCAGTACTTC.

The chain employs TRBV9 and TRBJ1-2; no reliable D call. The germline V gene has CDR1 SGDLS and CDR2 YYNGEE. With 4 bases removed from V and 3 bases from J, the gap between germline ends came to 19 bases. The CDR3 loop spans 16 amino acids. The CDR3 is CASSPNDSGGYYGYTF. The CDR3 DNA follows: TGTGCCAGCAGCCCCAACGATTCGGGCGGATACTATGGCTACACCTTC.

V and J are TRBV15 and TRBJ2-6; no clear D gene. The CDR3 totals 16 residues. The germline V gene has CDR1 LNHNV and CDR2 YYDKDF (reference sequence). Between the trimmed V and J ends, which lost 0 bases and 4 bases, there was a span of 10 bases. The CDR3 DNA sequence: TGTGCCACCAGCAGAGATCAAAGGTCAGGGGCCAACGTCCTGACTTTC. Translated, it gives CATSRDQRSGANVLTF.

The rearrangement joins TRBV20-1 to TRBJ1-5; 8 bases line up with TRBD1. The CDR3 extends over 17 amino acids. V gave up 0 bases and J gave up 4 bases; unmatched junction bases: 11. Germline assignment: CDR1 DFQATT and CDR2 SNEGSKA (reference sequence). The CDR3 region is CSARDFTGGQGNQPQHF. For the CDR3, the DNA is TGCAGTGCTAGAGATTTTACGGGAGGACAGGGTAATCAGCCCCAGCATTTT.

This chain joins TRBV4-2 and TRBJ2-3; 7 nucleotides align to TRBD2. Germline V gene sequence: CDR1 LGHNA, CDR2 YNFKEQ. The CDR3 consists of 17 residues. Trimming took 1 base from V and 0 from J; bases not matched to a gene: 7. The CDR3 protein is CASSQVRGRGSTDTQYF. CDR3 DNA sequence: TGTGCCAGCAGCCAAGTCCGAGGGCGGGGGAGCACAGATACGCAGTATTTT.

V gene TRBV18 combines with J gene TRBJ2-7; 7 bases are shared with TRBD1. This CDR3 has 14 residues. The V gene end was trimmed by 3 bases and the J gene end by 0 bases; junction bases not matched to a gene: 2. Germline CDR1 and CDR2: KGHSH and LQKENI. This CDR3 is CASSPTGISYEQYF. For the CDR3, the DNA is TGTGCCAGCTCACCGACAGGGATCTCCTACGAGCAGTACTTC.

The chain couples TRBV20-1 to TRBJ2-5; tentative D call: TRBD1 (6 bases). Germline V lookup: CDR1 DFQATT, CDR2 SNEGSKA (reference sequence). This CDR3 is built from 14 residues. V lost 6 bases, J lost 2 bases, and 16 bases lay in between. CDR3: CSATLATGQETQYF. CDR3 coding DNA: TGCAGTGCGACTTTGGCAACAGGGCAAGAGACCCAGTACTTC.

The rearrangement uses TRBV6-2 or TRBV6-3 and TRBJ2-3; D call uncertain. Germline CDR1 is MNHEY and CDR2 is SVGEGT. V lost 2 bases and J 2 bases, leaving 2 bases between the germline ends. The CDR3 contains 12 residues. CDR3 bases: TGTGCCAGCAGTTACCTCACAGATACGCAGTATTTT. It yields the protein CASSYLTDTQYF.

V is TRBV5-6 and J is TRBJ2-1, with 7 bases aligning to TRBD2. The J segment lost 4 bases and the V segment lost 1 base, leaving 11 bases of the junction unmatched. This CDR3 is built from 17 residues. Looked up from germline, CDR1 is SGHDT and CDR2 is YYEEEE. For the CDR3, the DNA is TGTGCCAGCAGCTTGATCGTGGGGGGGTCTAGTTACAATGAGCAGTTCTTC. Translating gives CASSLIVGGSSYNEQFF.

The rearrangement links TRBV20-1 to TRBJ2-5; 9 nucleotides align to TRBD2. Trimming removed 6 bases from V and 4 bases from J; junction bases left unmatched: 6. CDR1 DFQATT and CDR2 SNEGSKA come from the germline V gene (reference sequence). This CDR3 spans 13 amino acids. This chain's CDR3 is CSAGTSSGETQYF. In DNA form, the CDR3 reads TGCAGTGCCGGGACTAGCAGTGGAGAGACCCAGTACTTC.

The V gene is TRBV6-1, the J gene TRBJ2-5, with 11 bases aligning to TRBD1. Losses at the gene ends were 2 bases for V and 7 bases for J; bases not matched to a gene: 6. CDR3 length: 15 amino acids. Germline loops: CDR1 MNHNS, CDR2 SASEGT. As DNA, the CDR3 is TGTGCCAGCAGTGAATTCCCGGACAGGGGGCGGACCCAGTACTTC. Translation: CASSEFPDRGRTQYF.

This clonotype showed up just once. The chain carries TRBV29-1 and TRBJ2-1, with D tentatively TRBD2 (5 bases). Germline loops: CDR1 SQVTM, CDR2 ANQGSEA. CDR3 size: 17 residues. V lost 3 bases, J lost 2 bases, and 20 bases lay in between. Written as DNA, the CDR3 is TGCAGCGTTGAGCAGAGAGTTTTAAAGACTACCTACAATGAGCAGTTCTTC. Protein product: CSVEQRVLKTTYNEQFF.

This chain connects TRBV30 to TRBJ2-2; unclear D gene. Germline CDR1 is GTSNPN and CDR2 is SVGIG (reference sequence). This CDR3 region has 11 residues. The ends were cut back, 1 base at V and 6 bases at J, with 3 bases in the middle. The CDR3 coding sequence is TGTGCCTGGAGTGGATCCGGGGAGCTGTTTTTT. It codes for CAWSGSGELFF.

The chain carries TRBV20-1 and TRBJ2-2; the match to TRBD2 covers 11 bases. CDR1 is DFQATT and CDR2 is SNEGSKA in the germline V gene (reference sequence). With 1 base clipped from V and 7 bases from J, the junction kept 8 bases outside the gene matches. This CDR3 spans 16 amino acids. This chain's CDR3 is CSARAGTSGNHGELFF. For the CDR3, the DNA is TGCAGTGCTAGAGCAGGGACTAGCGGAAACCACGGGGAGCTGTTTTTT.

The genes are TRBV19 and TRBJ2-2, with D possibly matching TRBD1 (6 bases). Germline V CDR1 and CDR2: LNHDA, SQIVND (reference sequence). The CDR3 sequence is 14 residues long. The V and J ends lost 7 bases and 2 bases respectively, with 11 bases between them. The CDR3 DNA is TGTGCCAGTACCCCACAGGGAAACACCGGGGAGCTGTTTTTT. It specifies CASTPQGNTGELFF.